This entry lists 26 T cell receptor beta chains sequenced from one sample in a study of blood T cell repertoires in COVID-19. Here immunoSEQ multiplex PCR was the method, and the copy in TCRdb shows in-frame clones only, minus some. Seen here are roughly 77,000 clones, 88% observed once, and the top ten hold about 4.6%. Material: peripheral blood. All receptors derive from a human donor in a cohort sampled during active COVID-19.

This clone was seen just once. This sequence joins TRBV6-5 and TRBJ1-1; D remains unclear. Germline CDR1 and CDR2: MNHEY and SVGAGI. Trimming cost V 7 bases and J 1 base, with 10 bases left between them. This CDR3 spans 13 amino acids. Here the CDR3 reads CASNRGENTEAFF. For the CDR3, the DNA is TGTGCCAGCAATCGTGGAGAGAACACTGAAGCTTTCTTT.

This chain joins TRBV5-1 and TRBJ1-4; D ambiguous. V dropped 4 bases and J dropped 0 bases, with 7 bases sitting between them. This CDR3 is built from 14 residues. Germline loops: CDR1 SGHRS, CDR2 YFSETQ. The CDR3 reads CASSVEATNEKLFF. CDR3 nucleotide sequence: TGCGCCAGCAGCGTAGAAGCAACTAATGAAAAACTGTTTTTT.

The chain is built from TRBV14 and TRBJ2-1; 14 bases match TRBD2. Trimming at V came to 3 bases and at J to 6 bases, leaving 1 base not matched to a gene. The CDR3 totals 15 residues. Germline CDR1 and CDR2: SGHDN and FVKESK. The CDR3 DNA reads as TGTGCCAGCAGCCATGGGACTAGCGGGAGCAATGAGCAGTTCTTC. Protein: CASSHGTSGSNEQFF.

Only a few counts were recorded for this clone. This chain joins TRBV28 and TRBJ1-3, with D tentatively TRBD1 (6 bases). Trimming removed 3 bases at V and 0 bases at J, with 15 bases between. Germline-derived CDR1 and CDR2 are MDHEN and SYDVKM. The CDR3 is made up of 17 amino acids. The CDR3 sequence is CASSFQQGSFSGNTIYF. Here the CDR3 DNA reads TGTGCCAGCAGTTTCCAACAGGGTTCCTTCTCTGGAAACACCATATATTTT.

CDR3 bases: TGTGCCAGCAGCCCCTGGGACAGGGATGGAACCGGGGAGCTGTTTTTT. It codes for CASSPWDRDGTGELFF. This sequence joins TRBV7-9 and TRBJ2-2, with TRBD1 matching over 9 bases. Trimming at V came to 5 bases and at J to 5 bases, leaving 9 bases not matched to a gene. Germline values: CDR1 SEHNR, CDR2 FQNEAQ (reference sequence). This CDR3 region has 16 residues.

The J gene is TRBJ1-5, the V gene TRBV27; D ambiguous. The CDR3 spans 14 residues. V lost 0 bases to trimming and J lost 7 bases, with 10 bases between them. Germline V lookup: CDR1 MNHEY, CDR2 SMNVEV (reference sequence). CDR3 protein: CASSLSEARQPQHF. The CDR3 DNA sequence: TGTGCCAGCAGTTTATCGGAGGCTCGACAGCCCCAGCATTTT.

The chain carries TRBV5-4 and TRBJ1-1; no firm D call. Germline V gives CDR1 SGHNT, CDR2 YYREEE (reference sequence). This CDR3 has 13 amino acids. Trimming cost V 4 bases and J 3 bases, with 10 bases left between them. CDR3 amino acids: CASSMWGDTEAFF. The DNA of the CDR3 is TGTGCCAGCAGCATGTGGGGAGACACTGAAGCTTTCTTT.

The table lists this clone with a count of one. The chain joins TRBV30 to TRBJ1-4; D unresolved. CDR1 is GTSNPN, CDR2 SVGIG, per germline (reference sequence). Trimming cost V 6 bases and J 0 bases, with 11 bases left between them. This CDR3 is built from 14 residues. CDR3 bases: TGTGCCTGCGGGGAGGGTGCAACTAATGAAAAACTGTTTTTT. Encoded protein: CACGEGATNEKLFF. Full variable domain (rest looked up from reference TRBV30 and TRBJ1-4): SQTIHQWPATLVQPVGSPLSLECTVEGTSNPNLYWYRQAAGRGLQLLFYSVGIGQISSEVPQNLSASRPQDRQFILSSKKLLLSDSGFYLCACGEGATNEKLFFGSGTQLSVL.

The gene calls are TRBV7-8 and TRBJ2-3; 10 bases align to TRBD2. The CDR3 length is 16 residues. The germline V gene encodes CDR1 SGHVS and CDR2 FQNEAQ. V was pared by 1 base and J by 4 bases, with 5 bases of the junction left unmatched. The CDR3 reads CASSLVPAGGSDTQYF. CDR3 coding DNA: TGTGCCAGCAGCTTAGTCCCAGCGGGGGGGTCAGATACGCAGTATTTT.

The chain is built from TRBV18 and TRBJ2-1, with TRBD1 identical over 9 bases. This CDR3 is built from 14 residues. Per germline, CDR1 KGHSH and CDR2 LQKENI. Unmatched junction bases numbered 3, after V lost 4 bases and J lost 5 bases. CDR3 in amino acids: CASSRGQGNNEQFF. The DNA for the CDR3 is TGTGCCAGCTCACGGGGACAGGGAAACAATGAGCAGTTCTTC.

The genes are TRBV12-3 or TRBV12-4 and TRBJ2-7, with D tentatively TRBD2 (5 bases). The CDR3 contains 12 residues. Trimming cost V 4 bases and J 4 bases, with 8 bases left between them. The CDR3 loop reads CASSSSGYEQYF. Written as DNA, the CDR3 is TGTGCCAGCAGTTCCAGCGGTTACGAGCAGTACTTC.

V is TRBV7-2 and J is TRBJ2-5, with TRBD2 matching 8 bases. V dropped 1 base and J dropped 3; count of bases not matched to a gene: 1. This CDR3 has 14 residues. CDR1 SGHTA and CDR2 FQGNSA come from the germline V gene. CDR3 nucleotides: TGTGCCAGCAGCTTAGAACTAGCGGAAGAGACCCAGTACTTC. Protein product: CASSLELAEETQYF.

The CDR3 coding sequence is TGTGCCACGCAGGGTTCCCTCAATCAGCCCCAGCATTTT. Translated: CATQGSLNQPQHF. This sequence joins TRBV6-5 and TRBJ1-5, with D possibly being TRBD1 (5 bases). The germline gives CDR1 MNHEY, CDR2 SVGAGI. There are 13 residues in the CDR3. V was clipped by 10 bases and J by 3 bases, with 13 bases between them.

The V gene is TRBV7-2, the J gene TRBJ2-3, with 9 positions matching TRBD2. Germline CDR1 is SGHTA and CDR2 is FQGNSA. Germline trimming cut 4 bases from V and 1 base from J; bases unmatched to any gene: 0. The CDR3 has 14 residues. CDR3 bases: TGTGCCAGCAGCTCTAGCGGGGGCACAGATACGCAGTATTTT. Translation: CASSSSGGTDTQYF.

The chain links TRBV7-2 to TRBJ2-2; tentatively, D is TRBD2 (5 bases). The V end lost 0 bases, the J end lost 8 bases, and 7 bases lay between the germline ends. Germline CDR1 reads SGHTA; CDR2 reads FQGNSA. This CDR3 has 13 amino acids. DNA of the CDR3: TGTGCCAGCAGCTTAGCGGGGAGTGGGGAGCTGTTTTTT. Amino acid sequence: CASSLAGSGELFF.

The chain employs TRBV30 and TRBJ1-6, with TRBD1 identical over 11 bases. The germline V gene encodes CDR1 GTSNPN and CDR2 SVGIG (reference sequence). The CDR3 runs to 16 residues. The V gene end was trimmed by 3 bases and the J gene end by 7 bases; junction bases not matched to a gene: 8. The CDR3 region has the DNA TGTGCCTGGAGCCCCGGGACAGGGGGTCGAAATTCACCCCTCCACTTT. It codes for CAWSPGTGGRNSPLHF.

V and J are TRBV5-1 and TRBJ2-1; D perhaps matches TRBD2 (6 bases). Germline V gene data show CDR1 as SGHRS and CDR2 as YFSETQ. The CDR3 is 16 amino acids. V was clipped by 0 bases and J by 0 bases, with 10 bases between them. The chain's CDR3 is CASSLALRDSYNEQFF. In nucleotides, the CDR3 is TGCGCCAGCAGCTTGGCCCTGCGGGACTCCTACAATGAGCAGTTCTTC. Using reference TRBV5-1 and TRBJ2-1 for the parts outside the CDR3, the full variable domain is KAGVTQTPRYLIKTRGQQVTLSCSPISGHRSVSWYQQTPGQGLQFLFEYFSETQRNKGNFPGRFSGRQFSNSRSEMNVSTLELGDSALYLCASSLALRDSYNEQFFGPGTRLTVL.

This clone was observed a handful of times. The rearrangement uses TRBV3-1 (or the pseudogene TRBV3-2) and TRBJ2-3, with TRBD2 matching 14 bases. Germline CDR1 is LGHDT and CDR2 is YNNKEL (reference sequence). V lost 6 bases, J lost 1 base, and 9 bases stayed unmatched. This CDR3 region has 18 residues. CDR3 nucleotides: TGTGCCAGCAGTACCGGACTAGCGGGGGGCATCCGCACAGATACGCAGTATTTT. Translating it yields CASSTGLAGGIRTDTQYF.

The rearrangement joins TRBV11-3 to TRBJ2-1; no firm D call. CDR1 is SGHNT and CDR2 is YENEEA in the germline V gene. The CDR3 covers 14 residues. The V gene lost 5 bases and the J gene lost 4 bases, with 12 bases spanning the gap. The CDR3 DNA reads as TGTGCCAGCAGCCACGGAACAGCTTACAATGAGCAGTTCTTC. It is translated as CASSHGTAYNEQFF. The full variable domain, its missing parts supplied by reference TRBV11-3 and TRBJ2-1, is EAGVVQSPRYKIIEKKQPVAFWCNPISGHNTLYWYLQNLGQGPELLIRYENEEAVDDSQLPKDRFSAERLKGVDSTLKIQPAELGDSAVYLCASSHGTAYNEQFFGPGTRLTVL.

The gene calls are TRBV21-1 and TRBJ2-5; the table's TRBD1 call for D was not verified on the DNA. TRBV21-1 is classified as a pseudogene. The CDR3 sequence is 15 residues long. The CDR3 loop reads CASSSKTGEEETQYF. Written as DNA, the CDR3 is TGTGCCAGCAGCAGCAAGACAGGGGAGGAGGAGACCCAGTACTTC.

The chain links TRBV3-1 (or the pseudogene TRBV3-2) to TRBJ2-7; 13 nucleotides agree with TRBD2. Germline V gene lookup returns CDR1 LGHDT and CDR2 YNNKEL (reference sequence). J lost 5 bases, V lost 4 bases, and 2 bases had no gene match. This CDR3 is built from 14 residues. CDR3 DNA sequence: TGTGCCAGCAGCCGTGGGACTAGCGGGAACGAGCAGTACTTC. Its protein product is CASSRGTSGNEQYF.

Points on this clone: The sample carries other DNA sequences with the same CDR3. This sequence joins TRBV19 and TRBJ1-6, with TRBD1 matching over 8 bases. From germline, CDR1 is LNHDA and CDR2 SQIVND (reference sequence). Losses at the gene ends were 4 bases for V and 5 bases for J; bases not matched to a gene: 7. This CDR3 has 16 residues. CDR3 protein: CASSTSGQGHNSPLHF. The CDR3 DNA reads TGTGCCAGTAGTACCTCTGGACAGGGACATAATTCACCCCTCCACTTT.

The chain recombines TRBV2 with TRBJ2-7; 7 nucleotides line up with TRBD1. Germline V gene sequence: CDR1 SNHLY, CDR2 FYNNEI. The CDR3 has 14 amino acids. Losses at the gene ends were 5 bases for V and 2 bases for J; bases not matched to a gene: 6. CDR3 loop: CASSNPDRTYEQYF. DNA for the CDR3: TGTGCCAGCAGTAACCCGGACAGGACCTACGAGCAGTACTTC.

The genes are TRBV29-1 and TRBJ1-2; 8 bases fit TRBD1. J was trimmed by 3 bases and V by 5 bases; bases with no gene match: 2. The CDR3 spans 12 residues. Germline CDR1 SQVTM, CDR2 ANQGSEA. CDR3 in DNA: TGCAGCGTTTTGACAGGGGACTATGGCTACACCTTC. Amino acids: CSVLTGDYGYTF.

This sequence joins TRBV30 and TRBJ1-2; tentatively, D is TRBD1 (6 bases). In germline, CDR1 is GTSNPN, CDR2 SVGIG (reference sequence). This CDR3 region has 16 residues. V was cut by 3 bases and J by 5 bases, with 22 bases left in between. The CDR3 DNA follows: TGTGCCTGGAGCGAAACCGGACAGACTGCTTGGTATGGCTACACCTTC. It specifies CAWSETGQTAWYGYTF.

The chain recombines TRBV5-4 with TRBJ2-6; no reliable D call. V lost 0 bases and J lost 0, with 4 bases in between. This CDR3 spans 15 amino acids. CDR1 and CDR2 from the germline V gene are SGHNT and YYREEE (reference sequence). CDR3 in amino acids: CASSLDSSGANVLTF. The CDR3 coding sequence is TGTGCCAGCAGCTTGGACAGCTCTGGGGCCAACGTCCTGACTTTC.